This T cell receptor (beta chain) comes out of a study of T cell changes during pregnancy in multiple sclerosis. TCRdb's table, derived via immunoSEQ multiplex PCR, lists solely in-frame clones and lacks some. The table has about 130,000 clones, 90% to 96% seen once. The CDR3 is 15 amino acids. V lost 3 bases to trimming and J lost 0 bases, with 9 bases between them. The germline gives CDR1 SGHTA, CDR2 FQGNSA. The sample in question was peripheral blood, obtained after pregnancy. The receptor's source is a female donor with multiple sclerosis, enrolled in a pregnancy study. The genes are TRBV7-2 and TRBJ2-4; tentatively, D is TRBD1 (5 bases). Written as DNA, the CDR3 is TGTGCCAGCAGCTTCAGGGTAGGAGCCAAAAACATTCAGTACTTC. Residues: CASSFRVGAKNIQYF.